A selection of T cell receptor beta chains follows, all from one sample in a study of blood T cell repertoires in COVID-19. Libraries were prepared by immunoSEQ multiplex PCR; TCRdb keeps only in-frame clonotypes and omits some of them. Counted here are about 120,000 clones, approximately 80% occurring once; the ten biggest clones make up roughly 0.83%. Sample: peripheral blood. These receptors were obtained from a woman aged 70-85 years with acute or convalescent COVID-19. The CDR3 runs from the conserved cysteine through the conserved F or W. The D gene is left open where the match is weak. Clone size is shown for a subset of rows, as once, few, many or a class of expanded clone.

NA TRBJ2-7 TRBV27 TRBD1 TGTGCCAGCAGTTCAATACCGGGACAGCCCTACGAGCAGTACTTC CASSSIPGQPYEQYF
NA TRBJ2-7 TRBV9 NA TGTGCCAGCAGCGTAGATCCTAGTCAAGAGTATGAGCAGTACTTC CASSVDPSQEYEQYF
NA TRBJ2-1 TRBV5-4 NA TGTGCCAGCAGCTTGTTAGGGGCCCGCAATGAGCAGTTCTTC CASSLLGARNEQFF
NA TRBJ2-7 TRBV14 TRBD1 TGTGCCAGCAGCCGCGCAGGGGACAGGGGGCTCCACGAGCAGTACTTC CASSRAGDRGLHEQYF
NA TRBJ1-4 TRBV30 TRBD1 TGTGCCTTCCGGGACAGCCCCGTAGGCGAAAAACTGTTTTTT CAFRDSPVGEKLFF
NA TRBJ1-1 TRBV28 TRBD1 TGTGCCAGCAGTACCCCCGGACAGGGCCCGAGCACTGAAGCTTTCTTT CASSTPGQGPSTEAFF
NA TRBJ2-3 TRBV5-1 TRBD2 TGCGCCAGCAGCTTGGGCGGGAGTAGAGATACGCAGTATTTT CASSLGGSRDTQYF
NA TRBJ1-2 TRBV15 NA TGTGCCACCAGCTACACAGGTGGGGACTATGGCTACACCTTC CATSYTGGDYGYTF
NA TRBJ2-3 TRBV19 NA TGTGCCAGTACTCCCGGGGTGAGTAGGCCAGATACGCAGTATTTT CASTPGVSRPDTQYF
NA TRBJ2-7 TRBV4-2 TRBD1 TGTGCCAGCAGCCAACCCGGGACAGGGGACTACGAGCAGTACTTC CASSQPGTGDYEQYF
once TRBJ1-2 TRBV30 NA TGTGCCTGGAGTGTAAAGGACTATTATGGCTACACCTTC CAWSVKDYYGYTF
NA TRBJ2-3 TRBV25-1 NA TGTGCCAGCTTCAAAACAGATACGCAGTATTTT CASFKTDTQYF
NA TRBJ2-5 TRBV6-2/TRBV6-3 NA TGTGCCAGCAGTTACGGGAGCGGTCTCCAAGAGACCCAGTACTTC CASSYGSGLQETQYF
few TRBJ2-3 TRBV3-1/TRBV3-2 TRBD2 TGTGCCAGCAGAGGTGGGGAGGGGCAGTATTTT CASRGGEGQYF
NA TRBJ1-1 TRBV19 NA TGTGCCAGTAGTATATCGGGATTGTGGACTGAAGCTTTCTTT CASSISGLWTEAFF
once TRBJ2-2 TRBV7-9 TRBD2 TGTGCCACCCTTCTAGCGGGAATAGGCGGGGAGCTGTTTTTT CATLLAGIGGELFF
once TRBJ2-5 TRBV6-2/TRBV6-3 TRBD2 TGTGCCAGCAGTCTAACACTTACGACTAGCGGGACTACAAAGACCCAGTACTTC CASSLTLTTSGTTKTQYF
NA TRBJ2-7 TRBV19 TRBD2 TGTGCCAGTAGTCGGCGGGAGGGTGACTACGAGCAGTACTTC CASSRREGDYEQYF